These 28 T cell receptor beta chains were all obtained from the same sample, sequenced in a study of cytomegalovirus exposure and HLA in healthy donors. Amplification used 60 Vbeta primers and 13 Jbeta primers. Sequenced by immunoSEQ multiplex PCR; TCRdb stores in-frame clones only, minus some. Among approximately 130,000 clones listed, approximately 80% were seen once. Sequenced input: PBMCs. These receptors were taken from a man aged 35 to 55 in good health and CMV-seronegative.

DNA for the CDR3: TGTGCCAGCAGGGTCGGGGGGCCCGGGGAGCTGTTTTTT. It codes for CASRVGGPGELFF. V gene TRBV2 combines with J gene TRBJ2-2; weak D call: TRBD2 (7 bases). CDR1 is SNHLY, CDR2 FYNNEI, per germline. CDR3 length equals 13 residues. Trimming took 6 bases from V and 6 from J, leaving 11 bases between them.

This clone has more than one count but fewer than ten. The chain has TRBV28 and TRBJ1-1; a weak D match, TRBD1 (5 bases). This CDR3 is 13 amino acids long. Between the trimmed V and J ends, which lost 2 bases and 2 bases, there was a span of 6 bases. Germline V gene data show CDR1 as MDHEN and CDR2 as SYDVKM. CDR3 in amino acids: CASSLQGNTEAFF. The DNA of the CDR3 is TGTGCCAGCAGTTTACAGGGTAACACTGAAGCTTTCTTT.

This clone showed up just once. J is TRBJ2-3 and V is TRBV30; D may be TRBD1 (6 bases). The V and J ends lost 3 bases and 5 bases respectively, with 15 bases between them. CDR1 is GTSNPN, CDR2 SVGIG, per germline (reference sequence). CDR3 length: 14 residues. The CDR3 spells CAWSRQEDQDTQYF. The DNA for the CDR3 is TGTGCCTGGAGCAGACAGGAGGATCAAGATACGCAGTATTTT.

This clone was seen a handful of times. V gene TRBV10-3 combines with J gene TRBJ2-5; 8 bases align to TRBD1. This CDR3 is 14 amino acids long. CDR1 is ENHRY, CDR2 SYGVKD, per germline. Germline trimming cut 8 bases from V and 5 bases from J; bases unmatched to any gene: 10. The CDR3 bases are TGTGCCATCTCCACCCCAGGGGGCTCTGAGACCCAGTACTTC. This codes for CAISTPGGSETQYF.

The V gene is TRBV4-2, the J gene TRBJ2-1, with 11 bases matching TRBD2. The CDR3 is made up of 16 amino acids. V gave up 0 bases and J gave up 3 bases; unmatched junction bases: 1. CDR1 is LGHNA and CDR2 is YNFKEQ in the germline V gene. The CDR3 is CASSQEGTSGYNEQFF. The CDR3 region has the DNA TGTGCCAGCAGCCAAGAAGGGACTAGCGGCTACAATGAGCAGTTCTTC.

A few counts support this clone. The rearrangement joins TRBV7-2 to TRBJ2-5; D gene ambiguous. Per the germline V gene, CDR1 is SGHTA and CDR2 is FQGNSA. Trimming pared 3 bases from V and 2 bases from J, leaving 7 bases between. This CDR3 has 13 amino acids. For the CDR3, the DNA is TGTGCCAGCAGCTTTGCACAGCAAGAGACCCAGTACTTC. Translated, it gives CASSFAQQETQYF.

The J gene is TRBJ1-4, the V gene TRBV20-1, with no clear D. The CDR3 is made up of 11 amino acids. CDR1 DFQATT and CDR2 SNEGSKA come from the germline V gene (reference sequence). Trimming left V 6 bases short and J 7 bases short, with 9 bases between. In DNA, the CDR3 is TGCAGTGCAGGCCCGGGTGAAAAACTGTTTTTT. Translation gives CSAGPGEKLFF.

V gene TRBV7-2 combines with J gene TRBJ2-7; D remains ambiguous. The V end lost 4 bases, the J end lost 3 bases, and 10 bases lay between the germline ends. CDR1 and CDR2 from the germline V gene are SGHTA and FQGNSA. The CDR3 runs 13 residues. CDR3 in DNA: TGTGCCAGCAGCTCTAGGATCCGCTACGAGCAGTACTTC. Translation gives CASSSRIRYEQYF.

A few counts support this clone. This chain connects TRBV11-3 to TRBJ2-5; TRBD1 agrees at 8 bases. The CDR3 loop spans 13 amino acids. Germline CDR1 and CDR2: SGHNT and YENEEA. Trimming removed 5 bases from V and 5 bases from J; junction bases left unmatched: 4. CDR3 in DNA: TGTGCCAGCAGCACTGGACAGGGCGAGACCCAGTACTTC. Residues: CASSTGQGETQYF. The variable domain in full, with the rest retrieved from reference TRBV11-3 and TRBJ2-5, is EAGVVQSPRYKIIEKKQPVAFWCNPISGHNTLYWYLQNLGQGPELLIRYENEEAVDDSQLPKDRFSAERLKGVDSTLKIQPAELGDSAVYLCASSTGQGETQYFGPGTRLLVL.

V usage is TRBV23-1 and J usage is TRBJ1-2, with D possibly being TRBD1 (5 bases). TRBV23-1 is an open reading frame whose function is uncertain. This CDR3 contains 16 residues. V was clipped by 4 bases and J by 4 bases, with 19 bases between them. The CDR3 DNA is TGCGCCAGCAGTCCAAGACAGAATCGGACGAGCTATGGCTACACCTTC. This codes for CASSPRQNRTSYGYTF.

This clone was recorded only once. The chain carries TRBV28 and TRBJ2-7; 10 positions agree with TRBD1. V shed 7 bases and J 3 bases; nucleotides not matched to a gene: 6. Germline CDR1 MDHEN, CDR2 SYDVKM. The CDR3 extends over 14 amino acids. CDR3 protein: CASTPGQGNYEQYF. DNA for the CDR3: TGTGCCAGCACCCCGGGACAGGGGAACTACGAGCAGTACTTC. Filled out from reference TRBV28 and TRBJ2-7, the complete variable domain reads DVKVTQSSRYLVKRTGEKVFLECVQDMDHENMFWYRQDPGLGLRLIYFSYDVKMKEKGDIPEGYSVSREKKERFSLILESASTNQTSMYLCASTPGQGNYEQYFGPGTRLTVT.

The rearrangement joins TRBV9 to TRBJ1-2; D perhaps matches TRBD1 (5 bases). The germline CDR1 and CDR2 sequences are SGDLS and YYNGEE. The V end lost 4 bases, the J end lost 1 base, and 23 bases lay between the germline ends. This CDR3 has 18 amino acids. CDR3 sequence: CASSFSPGGPYDNYGYTF. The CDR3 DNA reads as TGTGCCAGCAGCTTTTCCCCGGGGGGACCATACGATAACTATGGCTACACCTTC.

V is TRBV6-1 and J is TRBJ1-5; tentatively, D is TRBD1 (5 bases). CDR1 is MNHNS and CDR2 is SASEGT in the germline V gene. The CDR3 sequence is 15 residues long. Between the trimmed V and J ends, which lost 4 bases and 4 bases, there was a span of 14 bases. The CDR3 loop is CASSGGSGLNQPQHF. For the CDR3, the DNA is TGTGCCAGCAGTGGGGGATCAGGGCTAAATCAGCCCCAGCATTTT.

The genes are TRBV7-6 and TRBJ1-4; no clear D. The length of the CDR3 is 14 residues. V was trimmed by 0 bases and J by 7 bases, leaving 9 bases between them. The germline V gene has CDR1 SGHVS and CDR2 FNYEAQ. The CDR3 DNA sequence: TGTGCCAGCAGCTTAGCGTCCGGTCGTGAAAAACTGTTTTTT. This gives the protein CASSLASGREKLFF.

The CDR3 loop reads CASSLGVVSGGETQYF. CDR3 bases: TGTGCCAGCAGCTTAGGAGTGGTTTCGGGTGGGGAGACCCAGTACTTC. The chain has TRBV7-8 and TRBJ2-5; D gene unclear. The CDR3 length is 16 residues. Germline CDR1 is SGHVS and CDR2 is FQNEAQ. The V end lost 1 base, the J end lost 5 bases, and 17 bases lay between the germline ends. Using reference TRBV7-8 and TRBJ2-5 for the parts outside the CDR3, the full variable domain is GAGVSQSPRYKVAKRGQDVALRCDPISGHVSLFWYQQALGQGPEFLTYFQNEAQLDKSGLPSDRFFAERPEGSVSTLKIQRTQQEDSAVYLCASSLGVVSGGETQYFGPGTRLLVL.

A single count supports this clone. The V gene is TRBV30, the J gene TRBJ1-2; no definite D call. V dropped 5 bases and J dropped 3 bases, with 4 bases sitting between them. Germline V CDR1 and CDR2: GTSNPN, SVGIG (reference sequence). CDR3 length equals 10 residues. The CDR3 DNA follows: TGTGCCTGGGAGGACTATGGCTACACCTTC. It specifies CAWEDYGYTF.

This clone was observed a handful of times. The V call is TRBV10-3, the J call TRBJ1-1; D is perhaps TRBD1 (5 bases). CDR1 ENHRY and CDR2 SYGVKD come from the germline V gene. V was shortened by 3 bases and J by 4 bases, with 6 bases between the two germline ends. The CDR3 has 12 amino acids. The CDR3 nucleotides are TGTGCCATCAGTGACAGGGTCACTGAAGCTTTCTTT. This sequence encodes CAISDRVTEAFF.

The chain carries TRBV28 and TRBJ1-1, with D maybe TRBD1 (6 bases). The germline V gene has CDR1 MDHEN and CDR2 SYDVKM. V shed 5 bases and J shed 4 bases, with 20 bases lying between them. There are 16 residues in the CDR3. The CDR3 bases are TGTGCCAGCAGTCCCGCCGGGACACAGTGGAGCACTGAAGCTTTCTTT. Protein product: CASSPAGTQWSTEAFF.

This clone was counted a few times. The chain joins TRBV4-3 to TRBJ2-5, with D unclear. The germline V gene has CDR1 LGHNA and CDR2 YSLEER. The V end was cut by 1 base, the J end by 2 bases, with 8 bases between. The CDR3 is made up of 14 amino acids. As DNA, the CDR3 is TGCGCCAGCAGCCAAGTTTTGCGGCAAGAGACCCAGTACTTC. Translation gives CASSQVLRQETQYF.

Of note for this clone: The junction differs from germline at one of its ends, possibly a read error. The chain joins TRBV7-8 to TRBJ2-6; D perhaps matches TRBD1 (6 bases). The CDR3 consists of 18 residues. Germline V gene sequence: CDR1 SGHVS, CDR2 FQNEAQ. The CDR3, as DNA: TGTGCCAGCAGCTTAGAACTCAGCAGGGGATCTGGGGCCAACGGCCTGACTTTC. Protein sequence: CASSLELSRGSGANGLTF.

The CDR3 is CASSLDGALHYGYTF. CDR3 nucleotides: TGTGCCAGCAGCTTGGATGGTGCCCTACACTATGGCTACACCTTC. The J gene is TRBJ1-2, the V gene TRBV5-5; D gene ambiguous. Germline CDR1 reads SGHKS; CDR2 reads YYEKEE (reference sequence). The CDR3 is made up of 15 amino acids. Trimming stripped 0 bases from V and 3 bases from J, with 12 bases between.

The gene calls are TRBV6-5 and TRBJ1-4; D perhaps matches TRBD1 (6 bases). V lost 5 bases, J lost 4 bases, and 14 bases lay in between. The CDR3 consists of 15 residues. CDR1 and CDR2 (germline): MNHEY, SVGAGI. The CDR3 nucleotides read TGTGCCAGCAGTGCCTTCAGGGGTTTTAATGAAAAACTGTTTTTT. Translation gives CASSAFRGFNEKLFF.

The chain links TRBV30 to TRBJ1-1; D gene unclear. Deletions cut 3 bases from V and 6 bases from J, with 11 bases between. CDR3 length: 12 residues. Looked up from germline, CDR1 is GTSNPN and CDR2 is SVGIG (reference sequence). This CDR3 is CAWSGETAEAFF. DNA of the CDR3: TGTGCCTGGAGCGGGGAAACCGCTGAAGCTTTCTTT.

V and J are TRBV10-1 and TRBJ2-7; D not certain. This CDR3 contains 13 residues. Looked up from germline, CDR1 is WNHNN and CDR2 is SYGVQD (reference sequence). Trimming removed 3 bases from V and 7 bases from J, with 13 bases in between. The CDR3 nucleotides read TGCGCCAGCAGTGACCCCGCGGTGGATGAGCAGTACTTC. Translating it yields CASSDPAVDEQYF.

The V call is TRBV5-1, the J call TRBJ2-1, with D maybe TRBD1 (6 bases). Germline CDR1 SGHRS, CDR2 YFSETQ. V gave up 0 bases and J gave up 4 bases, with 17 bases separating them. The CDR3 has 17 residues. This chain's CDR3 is CASSLVPRGINYNEQFF. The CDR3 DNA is TGCGCCAGCAGCTTGGTCCCCAGGGGCATAAATTACAATGAGCAGTTCTTC.

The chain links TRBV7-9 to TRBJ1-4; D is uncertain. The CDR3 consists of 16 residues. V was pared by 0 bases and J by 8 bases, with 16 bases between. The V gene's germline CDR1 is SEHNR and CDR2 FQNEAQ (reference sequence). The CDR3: CASSLAPFLAEEKLFF. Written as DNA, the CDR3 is TGTGCCAGCAGCTTAGCGCCCTTTCTGGCAGAAGAAAAACTGTTTTTT.

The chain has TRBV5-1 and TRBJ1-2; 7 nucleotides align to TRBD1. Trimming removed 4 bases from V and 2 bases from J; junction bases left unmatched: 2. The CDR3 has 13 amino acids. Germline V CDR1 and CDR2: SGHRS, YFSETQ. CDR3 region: CASSGGQNYGYTF. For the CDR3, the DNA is TGCGCCAGCAGCGGGGGACAGAACTATGGCTACACCTTC.

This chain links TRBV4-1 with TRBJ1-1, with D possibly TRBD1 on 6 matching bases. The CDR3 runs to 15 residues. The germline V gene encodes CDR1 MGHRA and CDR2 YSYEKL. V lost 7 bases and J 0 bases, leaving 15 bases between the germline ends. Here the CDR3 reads CASTPRGPMNTEAFF. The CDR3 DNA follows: TGCGCCAGCACCCCCAGGGGTCCCATGAACACTGAAGCTTTCTTT.